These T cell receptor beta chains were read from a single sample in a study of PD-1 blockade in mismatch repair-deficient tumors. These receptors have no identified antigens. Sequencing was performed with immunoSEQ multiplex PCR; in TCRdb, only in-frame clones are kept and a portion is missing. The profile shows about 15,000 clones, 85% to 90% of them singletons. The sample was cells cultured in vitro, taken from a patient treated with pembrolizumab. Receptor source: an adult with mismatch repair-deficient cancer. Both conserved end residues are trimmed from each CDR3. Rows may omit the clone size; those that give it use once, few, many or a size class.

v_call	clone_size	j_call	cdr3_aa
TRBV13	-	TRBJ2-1	ASSLLRATGNEQF
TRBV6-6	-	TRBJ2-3	ASGARSSGSTDTQY
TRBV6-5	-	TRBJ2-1	ASSNRQPYNEQF
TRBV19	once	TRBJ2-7	ASTPVIGHYEQY
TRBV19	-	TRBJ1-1	ASSIFLPNTEAF
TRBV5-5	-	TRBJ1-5	ASSPTNSNQPQH
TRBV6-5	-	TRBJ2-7	ASSSGTGGHEQY
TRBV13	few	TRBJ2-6	ASSGGLGSSGANVLT
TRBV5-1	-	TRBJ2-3	ASSLNPTDTQY
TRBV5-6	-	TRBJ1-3	ASSLIGQGPGNTIY
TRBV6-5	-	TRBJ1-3	ASSSRQAGGNTIY
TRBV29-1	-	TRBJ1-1	SVDGLGREAF
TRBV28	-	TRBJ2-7	ASSLEGSYYEQY
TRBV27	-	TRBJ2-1	ASSLSHRSPYNEQF
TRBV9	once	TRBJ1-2	ASSVATTPIGYT
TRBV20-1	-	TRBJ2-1	SAGKDEQF
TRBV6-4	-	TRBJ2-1	ASSSPRGLAGENEQF
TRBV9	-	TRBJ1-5	ASSTQGFQPQH
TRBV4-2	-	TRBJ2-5	ASSQDLGAGQETQY
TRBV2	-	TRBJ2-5	ASSVMAGGQETQY
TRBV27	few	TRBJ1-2	ASSSLGAKNYGYT
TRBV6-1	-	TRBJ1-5	ASSWSAGGNQPQH
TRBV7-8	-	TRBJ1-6	ASSPGDPRRRDNSPLH
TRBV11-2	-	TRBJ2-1	ASSSGTSGSRGNEQF
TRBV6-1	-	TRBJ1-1	ASSADGFGTEAF
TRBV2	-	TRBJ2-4	ASSGDGGLVAKNIQY
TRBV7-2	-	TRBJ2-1	ASSLQPPRLAGEYNEQF
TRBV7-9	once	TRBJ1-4	ASSLYSQGGGTLF
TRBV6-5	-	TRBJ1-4	ATLQSSFEKLF
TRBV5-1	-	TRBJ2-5	ASSFGVLAGGSTETQY
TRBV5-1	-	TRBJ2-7	ASSLVAGSYEQY
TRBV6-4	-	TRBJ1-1	ASRRTGGSDTEAF
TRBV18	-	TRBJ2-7	ASSTGSTAYEQY
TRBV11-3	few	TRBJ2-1	ASSSWTSRSEINEQF
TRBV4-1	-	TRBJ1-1	ASSDGTDLVTEAF
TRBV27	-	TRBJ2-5	ASHGLAGLETQY
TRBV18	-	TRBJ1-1	ASSSPGGEAF
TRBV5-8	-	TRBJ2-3	ASSLARSGRAFSTDTQY
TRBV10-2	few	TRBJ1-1	ASRPGQGFSEAF
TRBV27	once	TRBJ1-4	ASSLSGTGTREKLF
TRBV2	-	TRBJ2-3	ASSEYGSGRGNTQY